The T cell receptor (beta chain) described here comes from a study of blood T cell repertoires in COVID-19. The wider study: There were acute and convalescent COVID-19 samples, and they came from the United States, Italy and Spain. PBMCs, B-cell-depleted T cells, or T cells provided the cDNA or gDNA that made up the material.

In the authors' methods: Estimates of nucleated cell counts were drawn from the amplification of reference gene primers. Some clones are missing from TCRdb's copy, which holds only in-frame ones; the method was immunoSEQ multiplex PCR. V and J calls and clone size are those listed in that table; D and trimming were worked out from the DNA. The sample lists tens of thousands of clones; 75% to 90% were seen once. Trimming took off 4 bases at V and 10 bases at J, with 8 bases between the two ends. CDR3 size: 12 residues. Per germline, CDR1 LNHDA and CDR2 SQIVND (reference sequence). Sequenced: peripheral blood. J is TRBJ1-6 and V is TRBV19; D gene unclear. The source is a man aged 80 or over with acute or convalescent COVID-19. CDR3 nucleotide sequence: TGTGCCAGTAGTAGGCAAAACTCACCCCTCCACTTT. This translates into CASSRQNSPLHF.